The rows below give T cell receptor beta chains drawn from one sample of a study of T cells in Graves' hyperthyroidism and ophthalmopathy. TCRdb passed the multiplex PCR reads through MiXCR, listing each CDR3 protein once. This table holds approximately 100,000 distinct CDR3 sequences, roughly 50% found once. Sequences were obtained from blood. Source of these receptors: a man aged 35 to 55 with Graves' hyperthyroidism. CDR3s leave out the opening cysteine and the closing phenylalanine or tryptophan. The order of the fields is V gene, D gene, CDR3 protein. The D gene is left open where the match is weak.

v_gene: TRBV9
d_gene: TRBD1
CDR3aa: ASSVSSGDRWQPPQH

v_gene: TRBV2
d_gene: -
CDR3aa: ASIGRVDTIY

v_gene: TRBV6-5
d_gene: -
CDR3aa: ASSYGYGYT

v_gene: TRBV20-1
d_gene: -
CDR3aa: SARDLWANTEAF

v_gene: TRBV2
d_gene: -
CDR3aa: ASSQTNYNEQF

v_gene: TRBV7-2
d_gene: TRBD1
CDR3aa: ASSNLGQGNEQF

v_gene: TRBV5-1
d_gene: -
CDR3aa: ASSLGPGEGSYEQY

v_gene: TRBV5-1
d_gene: TRBD2
CDR3aa: ASSSRAGRQETQY

v_gene: TRBV29-1
d_gene: -
CDR3aa: SVGVGGPHRNEQF

v_gene: TRBV5-1
d_gene: -
CDR3aa: ASSTYGCGYT

v_gene: TRBV4-1
d_gene: -
CDR3aa: ASSPGPGGNTIY

v_gene: TRBV12-2
d_gene: -
CDR3aa: ASRLALGAGGPDEQY

v_gene: TRBV24-1
d_gene: -
CDR3aa: ATAPGPAYEQY

v_gene: TRBV5-1
d_gene: TRBD1
CDR3aa: ASSRYDRETEAF

v_gene: TRBV11-3
d_gene: TRBD1
CDR3aa: PSSLVGTGGNTGELF

v_gene: TRBV28
d_gene: -
CDR3aa: ASRLQDTEAF

v_gene: TRBV7-6
d_gene: -
CDR3aa: ASSLGLGQETQY

v_gene: TRBV5-5
d_gene: TRBD1
CDR3aa: ASSLVGTGDEQY

v_gene: TRBV5-4
d_gene: TRBD2
CDR3aa: ASSITSGQETQY

v_gene: TRBV11-3
d_gene: TRBD2
CDR3aa: ASSSSGTNEQF

v_gene: TRBV6-4
d_gene: -
CDR3aa: ASSVKGAHTGELF

v_gene: TRBV29-1
d_gene: TRBD1
CDR3aa: SVLTGVNTEAF

v_gene: TRBV29-1
d_gene: -
CDR3aa: SVDRAGDNEQF

v_gene: TRBV7-8
d_gene: -
CDR3aa: ASSPRNDISNQPQH

v_gene: TRBV2
d_gene: TRBD2
CDR3aa: ASSLGTSGWNSYEQY

v_gene: TRBV11-2
d_gene: TRBD2
CDR3aa: ASLLGLAGVNEQF

v_gene: TRBV6-1
d_gene: TRBD1
CDR3aa: ASSHLPPRGQNNSPLH

v_gene: TRBV10-1
d_gene: -
CDR3aa: ANWTDGVSYT

v_gene: TRBV15
d_gene: TRBD2
CDR3aa: ATSRVTSGSNEQY

v_gene: TRBV27
d_gene: -
CDR3aa: ASSPSWSYNSPLH

v_gene: TRBV6-1
d_gene: TRBD2
CDR3aa: ASTTTPTSGSTDTQY

v_gene: TRBV28
d_gene: -
CDR3aa: ASSSAGFRDRNQPQH

v_gene: TRBV11-3
d_gene: -
CDR3aa: ASSLRGGGTDTQY

v_gene: TRBV19
d_gene: TRBD1
CDR3aa: ASSIVRGNSPLH

v_gene: TRBV6-4
d_gene: TRBD1
CDR3aa: ASSDFQGAGAF

v_gene: TRBV11-2
d_gene: TRBD2
CDR3aa: ASSARRVTSGGWETQY

v_gene: TRBV6-4
d_gene: -
CDR3aa: ASSAGRDSTNEQF

v_gene: TRBV7-9
d_gene: TRBD1
CDR3aa: ASRPDRGSTDTQY

v_gene: TRBV19
d_gene: -
CDR3aa: ASSRGGSTGELF

v_gene: TRBV9
d_gene: TRBD2
CDR3aa: ASSVGGSGAQETQY

v_gene: TRBV7-9
d_gene: TRBD1
CDR3aa: ASSFSTGWDTEAF

v_gene: TRBV19
d_gene: -
CDR3aa: ASSKVAFANTGELF

v_gene: TRBV11-2
d_gene: -
CDR3aa: ASSLNGEDSYEQY

v_gene: TRBV7-6
d_gene: -
CDR3aa: ASSLVPGPNYGYT

v_gene: TRBV25-1
d_gene: TRBD1
CDR3aa: ASGRQGAANEQF

v_gene: TRBV7-3
d_gene: TRBD2
CDR3aa: ASSSGLAGGARNEQY

v_gene: TRBV7-6
d_gene: -
CDR3aa: ASSSFSGASSYEQY

v_gene: TRBV28
d_gene: -
CDR3aa: ASTRGYEQY

v_gene: TRBV9
d_gene: -
CDR3aa: ASSVGGGPEKLF

v_gene: TRBV20-1
d_gene: -
CDR3aa: SVGTWNNEAF

v_gene: TRBV30
d_gene: -
CDR3aa: AWFRGGGGYNEQF

v_gene: TRBV7-8
d_gene: -
CDR3aa: ASSQTGRLQETQY

v_gene: TRBV25-1
d_gene: -
CDR3aa: ASIYLCSVETGPGTGNTIY

v_gene: TRBV7-2
d_gene: TRBD1
CDR3aa: ASSWTGGTGTDTQY

v_gene: TRBV29-1
d_gene: -
CDR3aa: SVEICASSPQGAHNNEQF

v_gene: TRBV9
d_gene: -
CDR3aa: ASSDPRGRFYGYT

v_gene: TRBV25-1
d_gene: -
CDR3aa: ASSEFTELGYEQY

v_gene: TRBV15
d_gene: -
CDR3aa: ATSRDFGRAG

v_gene: TRBV24-1
d_gene: TRBD2
CDR3aa: ATSDSGLVGTDTQY